This T cell receptor beta chain comes out of a study of blood T cell repertoires in COVID-19. Background on the study: Acute and convalescent COVID-19 samples came from the United States, Italy and Spain.

In the source study's methods: Amplification with reference gene primers provided the estimates of nucleated cell counts. Repertoires were generated with immunoSEQ multiplex PCR, while TCRdb's copy carries only in-frame clones and drops some. V and J calls plus clone size are reproduced from that table; the DNA served to infer D and trimming. The sample shows 200,000 to 250,000 clones, approximately 78% of them seen only once. Germline CDR1 LGHDT, CDR2 YNNKEL (reference sequence). V was shortened by 6 bases and J by 10 bases, with 4 bases between the two germline ends. This CDR3 is 9 amino acids long.

The sequencing input was peripheral blood. The TCR was taken from a woman in her thirties or forties with acute or convalescent COVID-19. The chain links TRBV3-1 (or the pseudogene TRBV3-2) to TRBJ1-5; D gene uncertain. CDR3: CASSLPQHF. CDR3 bases: TGTGCCAGCAGTCTTCCCCAGCATTTT.